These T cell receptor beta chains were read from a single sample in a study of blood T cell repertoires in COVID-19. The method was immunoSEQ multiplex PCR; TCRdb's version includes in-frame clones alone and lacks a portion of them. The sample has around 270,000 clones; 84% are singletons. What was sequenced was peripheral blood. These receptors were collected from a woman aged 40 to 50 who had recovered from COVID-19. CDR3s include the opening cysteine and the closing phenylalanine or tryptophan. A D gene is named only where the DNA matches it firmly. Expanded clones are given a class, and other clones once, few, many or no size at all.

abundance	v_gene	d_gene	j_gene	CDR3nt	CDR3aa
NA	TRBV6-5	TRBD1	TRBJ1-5	TGTGCCAGCAGCACAGGGGGTGGTCAGCCCCAGCATTTT	CASSTGGGQPQHF
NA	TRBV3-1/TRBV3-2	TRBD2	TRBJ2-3	TGTGCCAGCAGCCCCCCTAGCGGGGGGTCGCAGTATTTT	CASSPPSGGSQYF
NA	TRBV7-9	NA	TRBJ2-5	TGTGCCAGCAGCTCGATACGGGGGGCCGGGGAGACCCAGTACTTC	CASSSIRGAGETQYF
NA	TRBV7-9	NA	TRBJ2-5	TGTGCCAGCAGCTTAACAGAGCAAGAGACCCAGTACTTC	CASSLTEQETQYF
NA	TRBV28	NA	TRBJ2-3	TGTGCCACTCAGGCGGGGACGCAGTATTTT	CATQAGTQYF
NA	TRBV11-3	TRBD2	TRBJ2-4	TGTGCCAGCAGCAGCGCGCTAGCGGTAGCCAAAAACATTCAGTACTTC	CASSSALAVAKNIQYF
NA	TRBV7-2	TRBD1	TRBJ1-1	TGTGCCAGCAGCCCAACGACAGGGGTGAACACTGAAGCTTTCTTT	CASSPTTGVNTEAFF
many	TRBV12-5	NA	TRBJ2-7	TGTGCTAGTGCCCCCTTTCGCGTGGGCAGCAAAACCTACGAGCAGTACTTC	CASAPFRVGSKTYEQYF
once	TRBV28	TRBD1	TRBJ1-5	TGTGCCAGCAGCCTACGGGAACAGGGGATTCAGCCCCAGCATTTT	CASSLREQGIQPQHF
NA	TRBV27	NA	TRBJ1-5	TGTGCCAGCAGTTTCGACAGGACCAATCAGCCCCAGCATTTT	CASSFDRTNQPQHF
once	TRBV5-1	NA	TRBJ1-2	TGCGCCAGCAGCTTGGACAGGAACTATGGCTACACCTTC	CASSLDRNYGYTF
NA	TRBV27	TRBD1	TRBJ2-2	TGTGCCAGCAGTAGTGACAGGGGGCTTATTCCCGGGGAGCTGTTTTTT	CASSSDRGLIPGELFF
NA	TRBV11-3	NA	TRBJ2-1	TGTGCCAGCAGCGCTCTCTGGCGCCGGAGCTCCTACAATGAGCAGTTCTTC	CASSALWRRSSYNEQFF
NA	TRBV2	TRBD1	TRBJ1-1	TGTGCCAGCACCGGAAGGGACAGGGGGCTTGTTGAAGCTTTCTTT	CASTGRDRGLVEAFF
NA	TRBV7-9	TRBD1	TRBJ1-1	TGTGCCAGCAGCTTAGTCCCACAGGGGGCGAAGGCTGAAGCTTTCTTT	CASSLVPQGAKAEAFF
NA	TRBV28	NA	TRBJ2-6	TGTGCCAGCAGGCAACAGGGTAAGATGGCCAACGTCCTGACTTTC	CASRQQGKMANVLTF
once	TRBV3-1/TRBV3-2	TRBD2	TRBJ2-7	TGTGCCAGCAGCCCCCGACTAGCGGGCGTTTTATCCTCCTACGAGCAGTACTTC	CASSPRLAGVLSSYEQYF
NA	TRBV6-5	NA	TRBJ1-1	TGTGCCAGCAGCGCGGTGAGGGCCAACACTGAAGCTTTCTTT	CASSAVRANTEAFF
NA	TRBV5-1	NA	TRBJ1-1	TGCGCCAGCAGCTTGGATCCGTCGTACACTGAAGCTTTCTTT	CASSLDPSYTEAFF
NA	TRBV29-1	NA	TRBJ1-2	TGCAGCGTCCGTTCACCGACAGAACCTAACTATGGCTACACCTTC	CSVRSPTEPNYGYTF
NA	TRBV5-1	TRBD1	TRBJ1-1	TGCGCCAGCATTTCCGGGACAGGGCATGAAGCTTTCTTT	CASISGTGHEAFF
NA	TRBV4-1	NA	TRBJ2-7	TGCGCCAGCAGCCAAGGGAGCTCCTACGAGCAGTACTTC	CASSQGSSYEQYF
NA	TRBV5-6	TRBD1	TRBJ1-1	TGTGCCAGCAGCCTCCCGCTCGGCAGGGGGAGAACTGAAGCTTTCTTT	CASSLPLGRGRTEAFF
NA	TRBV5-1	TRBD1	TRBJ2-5	TGCGCCAGCAGCTTGACAGGGGTAGAGACCCAGTACTTC	CASSLTGVETQYF
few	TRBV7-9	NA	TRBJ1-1	TGTGCCAGCAGCTTAGACCAGGGCACTGAAGCTTTCTTT	CASSLDQGTEAFF
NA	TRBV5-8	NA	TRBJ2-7	TGTGCCGGCAGCTTCTCGGGAGAGCAGTACTTC	CAGSFSGEQYF
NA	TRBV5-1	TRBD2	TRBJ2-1	TGCGCCAGCAGCTGGCTAGCGGGGGACTACAATGAGCAGTTCTTC	CASSWLAGDYNEQFF
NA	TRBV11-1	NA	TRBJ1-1	TGTGCCAGCAGCTTACCGGGACAACAAGCTTTCTTT	CASSLPGQQAFF
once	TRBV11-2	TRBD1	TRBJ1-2	TGTGCCAGCCACCCGGGACAGGGGTCCGGCTATGGCTACACCTTC	CASHPGQGSGYGYTF
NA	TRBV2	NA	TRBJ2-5	TGTGCCAGCAGTGACAGTGACCAAGAGACCCAGTACTTC	CASSDSDQETQYF
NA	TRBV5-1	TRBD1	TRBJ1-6	TGCGCCAGCAGCCCCGAAACAGGACAGGGATCGCCCCTCCACTTT	CASSPETGQGSPLHF
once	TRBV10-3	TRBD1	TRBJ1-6	TGTGCCATCAGTGAGTCTGGGACAGGGGGCCTGTCACCCCTCCACTTT	CAISESGTGGLSPLHF
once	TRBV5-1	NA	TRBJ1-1	TGCGCCAGCAGCCCCTCCCGACAATTAACTGAAGCTTTCTTT	CASSPSRQLTEAFF
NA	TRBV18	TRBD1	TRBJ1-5	TGTGCCAGCTCACCCGTCCCGGGACAGGAGGGCAATCAGCCCCAGCATTTT	CASSPVPGQEGNQPQHF
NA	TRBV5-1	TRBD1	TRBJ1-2	TGCGCCAGCAGGTTGACAGGGGGCGACTATGGCTACACCTTC	CASRLTGGDYGYTF
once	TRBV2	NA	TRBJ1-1	TGTGCCAGCAGCCGGGGGGGAGGGCTGAACACTGAAGCTTTCTTT	CASSRGGGLNTEAFF
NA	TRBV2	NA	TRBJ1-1	TGTGCCAGCACAGGACAGTTACGGACTGAAGCTTTCTTT	CASTGQLRTEAFF
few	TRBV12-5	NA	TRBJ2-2	TGTGCTAGTGGTTCCTTGAGGGAGACAGGGAACACCGGGGAGCTGTTTTTT	CASGSLRETGNTGELFF
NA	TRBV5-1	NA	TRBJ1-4	TGCGCCAGCAGCTACGGAGCCAGTAATGAAAAACTGTTTTTT	CASSYGASNEKLFF
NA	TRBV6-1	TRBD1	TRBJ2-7	TGTGCCAGCAGTGAAGGGACAGGGGGTTCTTACGAGCAGTACTTC	CASSEGTGGSYEQYF
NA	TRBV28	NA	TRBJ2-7	TGTGCCAGTTCAAGGATCAGGGTGTCCTTCTCCTACGAGCAGTACTTC	CASSRIRVSFSYEQYF
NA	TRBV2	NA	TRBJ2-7	TGTGCCAGCAGAGGATCGGGGGAGCAGTACTTC	CASRGSGEQYF
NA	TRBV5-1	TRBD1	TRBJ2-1	TGCGCCAGCAGCTTAGGGACAGCGAACTACAATGAGCAGTTCTTC	CASSLGTANYNEQFF
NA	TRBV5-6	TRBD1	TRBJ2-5	TGTGCCAGCAGCCGGACAGGCGTGGAGACCCAGTACTTC	CASSRTGVETQYF
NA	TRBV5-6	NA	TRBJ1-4	TGTGCCAGCAGCTTGGGGCCGAATAATGAAAAACTGTTTTTT	CASSLGPNNEKLFF